This TCR beta chain was documented in a study of monozygotic twins with cystic fibrosis. Study context: With about 15 PCR cycles, barcoded libraries came from around 3 micrograms of fragmented DNA. Study conclusions and caveats: Median Simpson clonality of roughly 0.0093 suggested naive T cells predominated.

The CDR3 loop spans 19 amino acids. The method was immunoSEQ multiplex PCR; TCRdb's version includes in-frame clones alone and lacks a portion of them. The repertoire holds tens of thousands of clones, with approximately 80% as singletons. Comment on this clone: The antigen remains unidentified.

The sequencing sample was made of blood. The chain links TRBV12-2 to TRBJ2-7; TRBD2 is the table's D call and was not checked against the DNA. TRBV12-2 is described as a pseudogene. The origin of this receptor is a girl aged 2-10 years with cystic fibrosis. CDR3 nucleotides: TGTGCAAGTCGCTTTCCCCCAAGGGAGTGGTATTACCGCTCGGGAGAGCAGTACTTC. This sequence encodes CASRFPPREWYYRSGEQYF.